The entry below describes one T cell receptor beta chain. The antigen is not known. The sample comes from a study of cytomegalovirus exposure and HLA in healthy donors. Study results and limitations: TCR association rates varied by HLA locus in a later analysis, with DRB1 highest and HLA-C lowest.

The PCR ran on 60 Vbeta and 13 Jbeta primers. Method: immunoSEQ multiplex PCR; TCRdb's copy keeps in-frame clones and lacks some. In the table there are about 250,000 clones, roughly 80% of which are singletons. CDR3 length: 15 amino acids. Looked up from germline, CDR1 is SEHNR and CDR2 is FQNEAQ (reference sequence). J lost 5 bases, V lost 6 bases, and 11 bases had no gene match. The sample consisted of PBMCs. The clonotype was recovered from a girl under 10 years old in good health and CMV-seronegative. The chain carries TRBV7-9 and TRBJ1-1; 8 bases fit TRBD1. The CDR3 is CASRDQTGGWTEAFF. The CDR3, as DNA: TGTGCCAGCAGGGACCAAACAGGGGGATGGACTGAAGCTTTCTTT.